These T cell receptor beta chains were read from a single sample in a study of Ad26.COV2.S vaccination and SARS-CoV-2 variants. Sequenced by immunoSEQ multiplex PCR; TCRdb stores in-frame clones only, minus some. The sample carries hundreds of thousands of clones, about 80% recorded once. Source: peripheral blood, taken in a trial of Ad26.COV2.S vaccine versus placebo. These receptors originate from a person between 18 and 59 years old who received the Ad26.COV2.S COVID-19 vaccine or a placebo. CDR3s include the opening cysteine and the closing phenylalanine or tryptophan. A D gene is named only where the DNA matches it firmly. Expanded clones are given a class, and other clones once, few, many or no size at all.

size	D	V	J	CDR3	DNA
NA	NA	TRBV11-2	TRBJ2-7	CASRGEYEQYF	TGTGCCAGCCGGGGAGAGTACGAGCAGTACTTC
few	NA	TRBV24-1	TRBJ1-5	CATSDYENQPQHF	TGTGCCACCAGTGATTATGAGAATCAGCCCCAGCATTTT
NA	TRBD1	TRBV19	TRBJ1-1	CASSIRGTANTEAFF	TGTGCCAGTAGTATAAGGGGGACAGCGAACACTGAAGCTTTCTTT
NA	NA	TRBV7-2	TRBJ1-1	CASSLMVVYDTEAFF	TGTGCCAGCAGCTTGATGGTAGTCTATGACACTGAAGCTTTCTTT
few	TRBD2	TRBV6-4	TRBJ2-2	CASSASGSTGELFF	TGTGCCAGCAGTGCTAGCGGGAGCACCGGGGAGCTGTTTTTT
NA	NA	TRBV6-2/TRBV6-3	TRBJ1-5	CASSYAGFGGPQHF	TGTGCCAGCAGTTACGCAGGATTTGGGGGGCCCCAGCATTTT
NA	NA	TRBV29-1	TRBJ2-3	CSVGTGRIDTQYF	TGCAGCGTTGGGACGGGTCGAATAGATACGCAGTATTTT
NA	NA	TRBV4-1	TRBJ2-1	CASSQYREQFF	TGCGCCAGCAGCCAGTATCGAGAGCAGTTCTTC
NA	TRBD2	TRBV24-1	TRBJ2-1	CATSAQTSRAYNEQFF	TGTGCCACCAGTGCCCAGACTAGCCGGGCTTACAATGAGCAGTTCTTC
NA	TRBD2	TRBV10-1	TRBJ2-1	CASSELLAGAGEQFF	TGCGCCAGCAGTGAGCTACTAGCGGGAGCCGGTGAGCAGTTCTTC
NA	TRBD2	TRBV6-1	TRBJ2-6	CASSVRLAGESGANVLTF	TGTGCCAGCAGTGTCCGACTAGCGGGAGAGTCTGGGGCCAACGTCCTGACTTTC
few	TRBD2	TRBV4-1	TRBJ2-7	CASSLASGSSYEQYF	TGCGCCAGCAGCCTAGCTAGCGGGAGCTCCTACGAGCAGTACTTC
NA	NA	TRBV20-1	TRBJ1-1	CSASRSLSWGGTEAFF	TGCAGTGCTAGTCGCAGCCTCTCGTGGGGGGGCACTGAAGCTTTCTTT
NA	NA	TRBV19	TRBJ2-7	CASSMQGSYEQYF	TGTGCCAGTAGTATGCAGGGATCCTACGAGCAGTACTTC
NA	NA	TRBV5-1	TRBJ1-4	CASSLTGLGGEVKLFF	TGCGCCAGCAGCTTGACAGGATTGGGAGGGGAGGTAAAACTGTTTTTT
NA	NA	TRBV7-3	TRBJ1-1	CASGRLGSTEAFF	TGTGCCAGCGGGAGGTTGGGAAGCACTGAAGCTTTCTTT
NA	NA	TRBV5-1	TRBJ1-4	CASSLGDKGGEKLFF	TGCGCCAGCAGCTTGGGCGACAAGGGGGGTGAAAAACTGTTTTTT
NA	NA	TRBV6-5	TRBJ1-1	CASSYESRGTEAFF	TGTGCCAGCAGTTACGAGTCCCGGGGAACTGAAGCTTTCTTT
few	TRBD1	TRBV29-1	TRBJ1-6	CSVAGQGNSPLHF	TGCAGCGTTGCTGGACAGGGTAATTCACCCCTCCACTTT
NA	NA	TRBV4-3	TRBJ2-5	CASSQGPRETQYF	TGCGCCAGCAGCCAGGGGCCGCGGGAGACCCAGTACTTC
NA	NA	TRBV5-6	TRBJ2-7	CASSFGRGYEQYF	TGTGCCAGCAGCTTTGGCAGGGGATACGAGCAGTACTTC
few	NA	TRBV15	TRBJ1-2	CATSRIPNGGQVNYGYTF	TGTGCCACCAGCAGGATACCCAATGGAGGGCAGGTGAACTATGGCTACACCTTC